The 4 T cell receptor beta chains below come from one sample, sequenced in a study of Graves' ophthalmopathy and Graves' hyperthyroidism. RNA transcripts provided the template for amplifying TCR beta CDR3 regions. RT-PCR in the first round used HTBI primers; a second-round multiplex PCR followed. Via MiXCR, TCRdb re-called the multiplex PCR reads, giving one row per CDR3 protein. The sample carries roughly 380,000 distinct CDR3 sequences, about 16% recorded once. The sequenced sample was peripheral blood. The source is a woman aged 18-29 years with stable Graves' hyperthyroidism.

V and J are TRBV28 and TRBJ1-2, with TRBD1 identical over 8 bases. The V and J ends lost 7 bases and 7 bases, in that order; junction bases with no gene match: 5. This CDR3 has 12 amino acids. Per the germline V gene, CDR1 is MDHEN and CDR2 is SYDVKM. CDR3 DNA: TGTGCCAGCACGGACAGGGTTAGTGGCTACACCTTC. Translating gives CASTDRVSGYTF.

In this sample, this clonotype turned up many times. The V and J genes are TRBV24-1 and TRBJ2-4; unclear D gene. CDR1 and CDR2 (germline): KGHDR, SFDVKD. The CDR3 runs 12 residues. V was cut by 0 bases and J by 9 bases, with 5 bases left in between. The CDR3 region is CATSDLNRIQYF. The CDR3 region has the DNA TGTGCCACCAGTGATTTGAATCGCATTCAGTACTTC.

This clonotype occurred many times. The CDR3 region is CASRPQGARTGELFF. In DNA form, the CDR3 reads TGTGCCAGCAGGCCGCAGGGGGCGCGTACCGGGGAGCTGTTTTTT. The chain is built from TRBV12-3 or TRBV12-4 and TRBJ2-2; 8 bases line up with TRBD1. This CDR3 region has 15 residues. The J segment lost 5 bases and the V segment lost 6 bases, leaving 8 bases of the junction unmatched.

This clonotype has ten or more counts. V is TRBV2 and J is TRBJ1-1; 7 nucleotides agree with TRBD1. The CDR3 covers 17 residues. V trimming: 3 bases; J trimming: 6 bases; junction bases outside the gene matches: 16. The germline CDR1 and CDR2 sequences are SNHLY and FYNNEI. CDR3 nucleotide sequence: TGTGCCAGCAGTGACGTTCGGACAGGCCTAATCGACGCTGAAGCTTTCTTT. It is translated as CASSDVRTGLIDAEAFF.